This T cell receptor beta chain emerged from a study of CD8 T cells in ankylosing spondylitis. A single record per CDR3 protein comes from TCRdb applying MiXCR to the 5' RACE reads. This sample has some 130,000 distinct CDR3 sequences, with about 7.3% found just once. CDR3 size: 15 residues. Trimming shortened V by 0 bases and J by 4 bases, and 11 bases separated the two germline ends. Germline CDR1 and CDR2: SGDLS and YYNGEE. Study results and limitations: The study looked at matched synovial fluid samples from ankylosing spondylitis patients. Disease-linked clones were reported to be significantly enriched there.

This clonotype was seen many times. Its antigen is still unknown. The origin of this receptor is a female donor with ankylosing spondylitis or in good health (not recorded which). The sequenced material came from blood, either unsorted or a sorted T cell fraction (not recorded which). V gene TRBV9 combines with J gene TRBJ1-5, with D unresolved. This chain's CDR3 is CASSVDGVGNQPQHF. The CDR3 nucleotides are TGTGCCAGCAGCGTAGACGGGGTAGGGAATCAGCCCCAGCATTTT.